This T cell receptor beta chain was sequenced during a study of T cell responses to AZD1222 COVID-19 vaccine (dated by TCRdb to the early 2020s). In the study overall: TCR sequencing was performed for 230 to 250 trial participants, of whom around 200 were given two doses of AZD1222 and around 25 were given two doses of MenACWY control vaccine. Trial participants were enrolled into age subgroups of 18-55, 56-69 and 70-plus years, which contained approximately 150, 30 and 60 TCR-sequenced participants, respectively.

Study-wide conclusions, independent of this receptor: After two AZD1222 doses, both the breadth and the depth of spike-specific TCRs were significantly higher than at day 0 and than in MenACWY recipients. In the small 56-69-year group, the increase in depth fell short of significance, most likely because of low power. CD4 TCRs associated with the vaccine covered the entire spike protein, and the dominant responses were in regions 160-218 and 743-854. Nearly half of unique spike-specific TCRs reportedly recognized epitopes outside regions mutated in the B.1.351 and B.1.1.7 variants. Because no samples from the day 14 peak response were available, repertoires could be characterized only after the peak T cell response. Most participants were white British and females outnumbered males, and the authors suggested that clonal diversity may have been underestimated. Only five to seven AZD1222 recipients were SARS-CoV-2 seropositive at baseline, limiting conclusions about previously exposed vaccinees.

Only a few counts were recorded for this clone. The specificity of this receptor is unknown. Per-nucleotide qualities are absent, and no much larger clonotype sits a single base away. Based on the germline V gene (reference sequence), the CDR1 and CDR2 sequences are GTSNPN and SVGIG. The CDR3 measures 14 amino acids from cysteine to phenylalanine. The DNA shown is the 42-base CDR3, in frame from base 1. The V and J ends are trimmed by 0 bases and 4 bases, leaving 12 bases between them. The CDR3 regions of human TCRbeta chains were analyzed by immunosequencing. As for the original processing: Repertoire TCRs were matched against a reference library of SARS-CoV-2-specific TCRs generated with the MIRA antigen-specificity platform. Breadth meant the fraction of unique TCRs that were SARS-CoV-2-associated, whereas depth meant the fraction of total T cells that were SARS-CoV-2-associated. Each spike-specific TCR was assigned to its reactive spike region and to a CD4 or CD8 class using the MIRA data. Log10-transformed breadth and depth values were compared by one-way ANOVA with Sidak's multiple comparisons tests. Imported from immuneACCESS, the table was reduced by TCRdb to in-frame sequences with V and J called. These copies leave out some clones; in studies compared against another copy, an unresolved V gene accounts for under half, and the cause of the remainder is not known. The V and J calls and clone size are taken from that table; D and trimming were inferred from the DNA. A total of about 160,000 clones appear in this sample, roughly 90% of them only once. Jointly, the top ten make up approximately 4.5% of the sample.

The label giving this sample's time point can be read as: about 28 days (+/-7) after the second vaccine dose. AZD1222 recipients whose second dose came at about 4 weeks and those whose second dose came at about 12 weeks were combined into one group, since spike-specific TCR depth and breadth did not differ between the two schedules. Vaccinee samples were obtained from the UK trials COV001 and COV002, which included a single-blind randomized controlled phase 2/3 trial of AZD1222 (ChAdOx1 nCoV-19) in healthy adults. Trial participant PBMC samples were collected at day 0 and day 28 after the second dose for TCRbeta chain sequencing.

This TCR was sampled from an adult who received the AZD1222 COVID-19 vaccine. Sequencing was performed on peripheral blood, taken 28 days after the second AZD1222 dose. The rearrangement combines TRBV30 with TRBJ1-2; a tentative D call is TRBD1 (6 bases match). The CDR3 protein sequence reads: CAWSVPRGSYGYTF. The DNA sequence follows: TGTGCCTGGAGTGTACCCAGGGGAAGCTATGGCTACACCTTC.